This TCR beta chain was captured in a study of blood T cell repertoires in COVID-19. TCRdb's table, derived via immunoSEQ multiplex PCR, lists solely in-frame clones and lacks some. The table lists 150,000 or so clones, around four fifths of them singletons, with roughly 5.6% in the top ten. Germline assignment: CDR1 MDHEN and CDR2 SYDVKM. V gave up 7 bases and J gave up 3 bases, with 22 bases separating them. The CDR3 is made up of 17 amino acids. Participant age was roughly 18 to 90 years, and participants resided in about two dozen US areas. This sequence was found in a man aged 70-80 years who had been exposed to COVID-19. The chain is built from TRBV28 and TRBJ2-1; D is possibly TRBD2 (7 bases). Sequenced sample: PBMCs or T cells enriched from blood (not recorded which). The CDR3 bases are TGTGCCAGCACCCCGGGGGGACAAGCGGGAAACTACAATGAGCAGTTCTTC. It yields the protein CASTPGGQAGNYNEQFF.